This T cell receptor (beta chain) was sequenced for a study of cytomegalovirus exposure and HLA in healthy donors. In its sample, this clone was seen a few times. Its target is unknown. The CDR3 has 13 residues. From germline, CDR1 is MNHNS and CDR2 SASEGT. Trimming took 5 bases from V and 5 from J, leaving 11 bases between them. While unrecorded immune exposures were likely, the donors were nominally healthy when sampled. Primers included in the PCR were 60 Vbeta and 13 Jbeta primers. TCRdb keeps only in-frame clones here, not all; method: immunoSEQ multiplex PCR. The sample includes a few hundred thousand clones, about 70% of them seen just once. Findings of the study overall: In all likelihood, a cluster of highly shared sequence variants was a sequencing artifact.

The J gene is TRBJ2-3, the V gene TRBV6-1; TRBD2 might be the D (5 bases). The sample consisted of PBMCs. The origin of this receptor is a woman in her thirties in good health and CMV-seronegative. The DNA of the CDR3 is TGTGCCAGCAGTAATGAAGGAGGAGATACGCAGTATTTT. Its protein is CASSNEGGDTQYF.